Given below is one TCR beta chain in context. The antigen is unknown. This sample was taken from a study of cytomegalovirus exposure and HLA in healthy donors. Study-wide results and limits: Cytomegalovirus-associated TCR beta chains were listed, numbering 164.

Produced via immunoSEQ multiplex PCR; TCRdb's table is partial and in-frame only. The table has about 350,000 clones, about 85% seen once. Germline V gene data show CDR1 as LNHDA and CDR2 as SQIVND (reference sequence). This CDR3 contains 15 residues. V lost 3 bases, J lost 2 bases, and 12 bases lay in between. This receptor was taken from a woman in her 30s in good health and CMV-seropositive. The sample was PBMCs. The genes are TRBV19 and TRBJ2-3; tentative D call: TRBD1 (5 bases). The CDR3 here is CASSMRRTPTDTQYF. The CDR3 DNA reads TGTGCCAGTAGTATGCGCAGGACACCCACAGATACGCAGTATTTT.